These 20 T cell receptor beta chains were sequenced from one sample in a study of brain T cells in children with intractable seizures. Sample time point: blood from clinic visit 5 months post-surgery; TSC patient then seizure free. Clones were read by immunoSEQ multiplex PCR, and TCRdb kept only the in-frame ones, dropping some. In the table there are under 400,000 clones, approximately 93% of which are singletons. This specimen consisted of peripheral blood, obtained roughly 5 months after surgery. The receptors here all came from a boy younger than two with tuberous sclerosis and intractable seizures.

The V gene is TRBV7-8, the J gene TRBJ1-6; 10 bases fit TRBD1. Germline V gene lookup returns CDR1 SGHVS and CDR2 FQNEAQ. V lost 6 bases to trimming and J lost 5 bases; unmatched junction nucleotides: 4. CDR3 length equals 15 residues. The CDR3 nucleotides are TGTGCCAGCAGACTCGGGACAGGGGATAATTCACCCCTCCACTTT. Protein product: CASRLGTGDNSPLHF.

The CDR3 loop is CAISVLWTSGGSGANVLTF. The CDR3 DNA reads TGTGCCATCAGTGTGTTGTGGACTAGCGGGGGGTCTGGGGCCAACGTCCTGACTTTC. This sequence joins TRBV10-3 and TRBJ2-6, with TRBD2 identical over 14 bases. Germline-derived CDR1 and CDR2 are ENHRY and SYGVKD. J was trimmed by 1 base and V by 4 bases; bases with no gene match: 6. This CDR3 region has 19 residues.

V gene TRBV7-3 combines with J gene TRBJ2-1; D perhaps matches TRBD2 (6 bases). CDR1 and CDR2 from the germline V gene are SGHTA and FQGTGA. The V gene lost 4 bases and the J gene lost 3 bases, with 10 bases spanning the gap. This CDR3 is built from 14 residues. CDR3 in amino acids: CASSSAGGYNEQFF. CDR3 DNA: TGTGCCAGCAGCTCCGCCGGGGGCTACAATGAGCAGTTCTTC.

The chain combines TRBV6-6 with TRBJ1-1, with unresolved D. This CDR3 has 13 amino acids. Trimming took off 6 bases at V and 2 bases at J, with 10 bases between the two ends. CDR1 and CDR2 from the germline V gene are MNHNY and SVGAGI (reference sequence). For the CDR3, the DNA is TGTGCCAGCAGCCTACAAAGTAACACTGAAGCTTTCTTT. Translated, it gives CASSLQSNTEAFF.

With respect to this clone: Other nucleotide sequences from this sample produce the same CDR3. The gene calls are TRBV6-6 and TRBJ1-2; D may be TRBD1 (5 bases). CDR3 length: 11 amino acids. Trimming removed 10 bases at V and 4 bases at J, with 10 bases between. Germline CDR1 MNHNY, CDR2 SVGAGI (reference sequence). CDR3 protein: CAIRQIYGYTF. In DNA form, the CDR3 reads TGTGCCATCAGACAGATCTATGGCTACACCTTC.

The chain links TRBV5-8 to TRBJ1-5, with a tentative D call TRBD1 (5 bases). Germline assignment: CDR1 SGHTS and CDR2 YDEGEE. The CDR3 loop spans 16 amino acids. Trimming removed 3 bases from V and 0 bases from J, with 13 bases in between. The CDR3: CASSSGQGYSNQPQHF. The CDR3 nucleotides are TGTGCCAGCAGCTCCGGTCAGGGATATAGCAATCAGCCCCAGCATTTT.

This chain connects TRBV11-3 to TRBJ2-7; 7 positions match TRBD1. After removal of 5 bases from V and 0 bases from J, the junction contained 4 bases not matched to a gene. The germline gives CDR1 SGHNT, CDR2 YENEEA. The CDR3 covers 14 residues. DNA of the CDR3: TGTGCCAGCAGCCACCGGGACAGCTCCTACGAGCAGTACTTC. This codes for CASSHRDSSYEQYF.

The rearrangement joins TRBV30 to TRBJ1-2; D may be TRBD1 (5 bases). There are 14 residues in the CDR3. The germline CDR1 and CDR2 sequences are GTSNPN and SVGIG (reference sequence). Trimming stripped 2 bases from V and 3 bases from J, with 13 bases between. The CDR3 bases are TGTGCCTGGAGTCAGGGTGGAAGAGACTATGGCTACACCTTC. This gives the protein CAWSQGGRDYGYTF.

DNA of the CDR3: TGTGCCAGCAGTAATCCGGGAGATACGCAGTATTTT. This translates into CASSNPGDTQYF. The chain has TRBV27 and TRBJ2-3; the D is unclear. Germline assignment: CDR1 MNHEY and CDR2 SMNVEV (reference sequence). The CDR3 spans 12 residues. Trimming cost V 5 bases and J 5 bases, with 8 bases left between them.

The CDR3: CATAAGTYYEQYF. CDR3 nucleotides: TGTGCCACCGCCGCCGGGACCTATTACGAGCAGTACTTC. The chain is built from TRBV15 and TRBJ2-7, with D perhaps given as TRBD1 or TRBD2 (5 bases each). The CDR3 contains 13 residues. In germline, CDR1 is LNHNV, CDR2 YYDKDF (reference sequence). Trimming cost V 8 bases and J 4 bases, with 15 bases left between them.

This chain uses TRBV28 with TRBJ2-5, with D possibly being TRBD1 or TRBD2 (5 bases each). Trimming removed 0 bases at V and 0 bases at J, with 17 bases between. The CDR3 has 18 residues. Germline CDR1 reads MDHEN; CDR2 reads SYDVKM. CDR3 nucleotides: TGTGCCAGCAGTTTATGGGTGGGGACCTCGAGGGACCAAGAGACCCAGTACTTC. Translating gives CASSLWVGTSRDQETQYF.

This chain uses TRBV6-2 or TRBV6-3 with TRBJ2-7, with TRBD1 matching over 7 bases. The CDR3 consists of 14 residues. Trimming cost V 6 bases and J 0 bases; bases outside gene matches: 5. Germline CDR1 reads MNHEY; CDR2 reads SVGEGT. The CDR3 reads CASSRDSFSYEQYF. The CDR3 region has the DNA TGTGCCAGCAGCCGGGACAGCTTCTCCTACGAGCAGTACTTC.

The rearrangement links TRBV4-2 to TRBJ2-2, with 12 positions matching TRBD2. The CDR3 runs 19 residues. The germline CDR1 and CDR2 sequences are LGHNA and YNFKEQ. Trimming at V came to 0 bases and at J to 4 bases, leaving 9 bases not matched to a gene. The CDR3 region has the DNA TGTGCCAGCAGCCAAGATTGGTCTAGCGGGGGGGCCAGCACCGGGGAGCTGTTTTTT. Protein: CASSQDWSSGGASTGELFF.

The gene calls are TRBV28 and TRBJ2-1; perhaps TRBD1 as D (5 bases). V lost 2 bases, J lost 4 bases, and 12 bases lay in between. CDR1 and CDR2 from the germline V gene are MDHEN and SYDVKM. CDR3 length: 15 amino acids. The CDR3 coding sequence is TGTGCCAGCAGTTTAGGTGGTAACAGGTACAATGAGCAGTTCTTC. Protein product: CASSLGGNRYNEQFF.

The chain uses TRBV7-3 and TRBJ2-1, with 13 bases aligning to TRBD2. The CDR3 runs to 16 residues. Germline V gene sequence: CDR1 SGHTA, CDR2 FQGTGA. The V and J ends lost 1 base and 4 bases, in that order; junction bases with no gene match: 1. Written as DNA, the CDR3 is TGTGCCAGCAGCTTAAGGACTAGCGGGGGTTACAATGAGCAGTTCTTC. It is translated as CASSLRTSGGYNEQFF.

J is TRBJ1-2 and V is TRBV6-5; D not certain. This CDR3 is 13 amino acids long. Deletions cut 4 bases from V and 0 bases from J, with 6 bases between. CDR1 MNHEY and CDR2 SVGAGI come from the germline V gene. The CDR3 is CASSLAPNYGYTF. Written as DNA, the CDR3 is TGTGCCAGCAGTTTAGCGCCTAACTATGGCTACACCTTC.

This sequence joins TRBV2 and TRBJ1-2, with D hard to call. Deletions cut 2 bases from V and 6 bases from J, with 22 bases between. Looked up from germline, CDR1 is SNHLY and CDR2 is FYNNEI. The CDR3 length is 17 residues. The DNA for the CDR3 is TGTGCCAGCAGTGAAAACAGCGATCAACTAACAAACCATGGCTACACCTTC. This gives the protein CASSENSDQLTNHGYTF. Filled out from reference TRBV2 and TRBJ1-2, the complete variable domain reads EPEVTQTPSHQVTQMGQEVILRCVPISNHLYFYWYRQILGQKVEFLVSFYNNEISEKSEIFDDQFSVERPDGSNFTLKIRSTKLEDSAMYFCASSENSDQLTNHGYTFGSGTRLTVV.

The chain recombines TRBV21-1 with TRBJ1-4. TRBV21-1 is reported as a pseudogene. This CDR3 is built from 13 residues. Here the CDR3 reads CASSQGGEGKLFF. CDR3 sequence (DNA): TGTGCCAGCAGCCAGGGGGGGGAGGGAAAACTGTTTTTT.

V usage is TRBV7-9 and J usage is TRBJ2-5, with a weak D call TRBD2 (6 bases). CDR1 and CDR2 (germline): SEHNR, FQNEAQ (reference sequence). The CDR3 runs to 13 residues. V was shortened by 11 bases and J by 5 bases, with 18 bases between the two germline ends. Written as DNA, the CDR3 is TGTGCCTCAACCCCGCGGGATCTGGAGACCCAGTACTTC. This encodes CASTPRDLETQYF.

The V and J genes are TRBV14 and TRBJ1-1; D perhaps matches TRBD1 (6 bases). This CDR3 region has 15 residues. Germline-derived CDR1 and CDR2 are SGHDN and FVKESK. V lost 4 bases, J lost 5 bases, and 17 bases lay in between. As DNA, the CDR3 is TGTGCCAGCAGCCGAGAAATCACAGGGAGGACTGAAGCTTTCTTT. Its translation is CASSREITGRTEAFF.